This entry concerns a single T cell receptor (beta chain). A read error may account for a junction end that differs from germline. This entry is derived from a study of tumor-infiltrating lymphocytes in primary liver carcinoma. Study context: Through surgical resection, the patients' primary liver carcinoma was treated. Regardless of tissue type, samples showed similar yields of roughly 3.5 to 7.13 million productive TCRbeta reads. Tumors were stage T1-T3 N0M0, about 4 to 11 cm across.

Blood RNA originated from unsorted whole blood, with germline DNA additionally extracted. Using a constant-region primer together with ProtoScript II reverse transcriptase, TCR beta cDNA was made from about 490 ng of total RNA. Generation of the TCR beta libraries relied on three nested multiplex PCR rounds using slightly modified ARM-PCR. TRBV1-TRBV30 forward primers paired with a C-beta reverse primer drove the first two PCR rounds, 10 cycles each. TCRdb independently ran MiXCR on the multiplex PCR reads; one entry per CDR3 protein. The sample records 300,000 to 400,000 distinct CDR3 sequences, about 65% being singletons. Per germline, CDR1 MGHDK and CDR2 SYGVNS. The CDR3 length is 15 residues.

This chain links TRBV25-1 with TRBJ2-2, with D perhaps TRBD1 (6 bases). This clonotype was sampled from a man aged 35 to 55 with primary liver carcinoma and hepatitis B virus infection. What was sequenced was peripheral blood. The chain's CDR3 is CASSEIQGNTGELFF. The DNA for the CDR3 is TGTGCCAGTAGTGAGATACAGGGGAACACCGGGGAGCTGTTTTTT.